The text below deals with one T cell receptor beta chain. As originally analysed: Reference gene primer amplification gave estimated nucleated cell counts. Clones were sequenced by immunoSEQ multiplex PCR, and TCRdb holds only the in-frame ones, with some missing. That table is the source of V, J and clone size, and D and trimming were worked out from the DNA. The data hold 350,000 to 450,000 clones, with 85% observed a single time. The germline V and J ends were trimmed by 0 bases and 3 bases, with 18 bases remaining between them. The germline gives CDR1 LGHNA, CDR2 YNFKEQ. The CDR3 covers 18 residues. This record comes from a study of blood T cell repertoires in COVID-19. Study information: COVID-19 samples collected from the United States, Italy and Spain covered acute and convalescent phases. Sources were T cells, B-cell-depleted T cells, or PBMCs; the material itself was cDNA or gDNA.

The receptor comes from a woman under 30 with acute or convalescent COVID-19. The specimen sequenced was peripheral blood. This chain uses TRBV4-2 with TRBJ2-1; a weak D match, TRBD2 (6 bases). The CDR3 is CASSQDRLVLAGYNEQFF. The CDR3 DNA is TGTGCCAGCAGCCAAGATAGGTTGGTACTAGCTGGCTACAATGAGCAGTTCTTC.